This T cell receptor beta chain was identified during a study of blood T cell repertoires in COVID-19 (dated by TCRdb to the early 2020s). Background for the entire study: Samples covering the acute and convalescent phases of COVID-19 were provided by collaborators in the United States, Italy and Spain. The repertoires were released in a freely available public database meant as a resource for research on the immune response to SARS-CoV-2. The samples were drawn from two sources: the first 160 participants of the ongoing ImmuneRACE study, and 950 to 1,500 subjects contributed by 6 global collaborators. The material from the prospective study consisted of cDNA or gDNA derived from T cells, B-cell-depleted T cells, or PBMCs. The sample metadata nearly always contained a de-identified subject ID, COVID-19 status, age in years and sex. The dataset comprised deeply sampled blood TCRbeta repertoires from subjects exposed to, actively infected with, or recovered from COVID-19. Where available, HLA class I and class II types were taken from metadata supplied by the sample provider and were not determined by assay-based typing. Study-wide findings and limitations: The quantity of clinical and demographic metadata differed by source and by participant and was supplied without curation.

Whole blood was collected in K2EDTA tubes by collaborating institutions according to the institutions' own protocols. For TCRbeta analysis, collaborators shipped samples in one of three forms: frozen whole blood, isolated PBMCs, or DNA extracted from either of those sample types. In regard to this clone: The antigen this receptor binds is unknown. Per-base quality was not reported, and no clone a single base away is much larger than it.

TCRbeta CDR3 regions were amplified from genomic DNA by means of the immunoSEQ Assay, a bias-controlled multiplex PCR. Regarding the original processing steps: Within the assay, amplification of reference gene primers was used to estimate how many nucleated cells each sample contained. Sequence reads were collapsed and filtered to measure the absolute abundance of every unique TCRbeta CDR3 rearrangement. For each sample, productive Simpson clonality was calculated by taking the square root of Simpson's diversity index across productive rearrangements. As stored in TCRdb, this immuneACCESS dataset retains in-frame rearrangements with V and J assigned. A fraction of the clones does not appear; measured against another copy, unresolved V genes explain less than half of the discrepancy, and the remainder lacks a known reason. Clonal size and the V and J genes are those of that table, whereas D and trimming came from the DNA. The sample profile shows about 250,000 clones; 88% of them were found once. About 1.3% of the sample comes from the top ten.

The TCR comes from a man older than 75 with acute or convalescent COVID-19. The sequencing input was peripheral blood.

The CDR3 region reads CASSWGLRNEQFF. The base sequence is TGTGCCAGCAGCTGGGGACTCCGTAATGAGCAGTTCTTC. The sequence joins TRBV13 to TRBJ2-1; the D segment could be TRBD2, given 6 matching bases. Including the terminal cysteine and phenylalanine, the CDR3 comprises 13 residues. Kept here is only the CDR3 DNA, which spans 39 bases and is read in frame from base 1. Deletion took 4 bases off V and 7 bases off J, with a span of 11 bases between the germline ends. Sequences PRHDT (CDR1) and FYEKMQ (CDR2) are obtained from the germline V gene (reference sequence).